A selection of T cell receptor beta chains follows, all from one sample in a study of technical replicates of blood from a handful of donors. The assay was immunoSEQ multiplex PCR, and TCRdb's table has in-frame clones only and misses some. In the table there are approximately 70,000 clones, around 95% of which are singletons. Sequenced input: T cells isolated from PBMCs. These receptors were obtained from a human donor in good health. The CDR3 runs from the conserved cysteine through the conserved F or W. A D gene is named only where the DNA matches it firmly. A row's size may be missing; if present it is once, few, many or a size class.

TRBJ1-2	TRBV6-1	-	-	CASSEFPLSNYGYTF	TGTGCCAGCAGTGAATTTCCTCTCTCTAACTATGGCTACACCTTC
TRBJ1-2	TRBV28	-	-	CASSPLAYGYTF	TGTGCCAGCAGTCCTTTGGCATATGGCTACACCTTC
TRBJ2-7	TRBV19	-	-	CASSPHLSPYEQYF	TGTGCCAGTAGTCCGCACCTATCCCCTTACGAGCAGTACTTC
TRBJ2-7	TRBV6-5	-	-	CASRVTVGPYEQYF	TGTGCCAGCAGGGTGACAGTGGGCCCCTACGAGCAGTACTTC
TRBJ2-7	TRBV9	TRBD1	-	CASSTGQGTYEQYF	TGTGCCAGCAGCACGGGACAGGGGACCTACGAGCAGTACTTC
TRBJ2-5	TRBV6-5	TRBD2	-	CASSYSRLAETQYF	TGTGCCAGCAGTTACTCAAGACTAGCAGAGACCCAGTACTTC
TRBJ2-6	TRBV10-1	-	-	CASSGPPQSGANVLTF	TGCGCCAGCAGTGGTCCCCCCCAGTCTGGGGCCAACGTCCTGACTTTC
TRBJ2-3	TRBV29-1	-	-	CSVSSYVRGTDTQYF	TGCAGCGTTAGTTCTTACGTTCGGGGCACAGATACGCAGTATTTT
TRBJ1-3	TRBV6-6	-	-	CASSPDSFSGNTIYF	TGTGCCAGCAGCCCGGACAGTTTCTCTGGAAACACCATATATTTT
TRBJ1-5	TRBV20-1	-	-	CSVGGDPQHF	TGCAGTGTTGGGGGGGATCCCCAGCATTTT
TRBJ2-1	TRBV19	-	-	CASSRRDSSSYNEQFF	TGTGCCAGTAGTCGGCGAGACAGTTCCTCCTACAATGAGCAGTTCTTC
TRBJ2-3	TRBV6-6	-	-	CASSYPETDTQYF	TGTGCCAGCAGTTACCCAGAAACAGATACGCAGTATTTT
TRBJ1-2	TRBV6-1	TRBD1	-	CASRAGGVYGYTF	TGTGCCAGCAGGGCAGGGGGCGTCTATGGCTACACCTTC
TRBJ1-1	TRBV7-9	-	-	CASSLNPSTEAFF	TGTGCCAGCAGCTTAAACCCGAGCACTGAAGCTTTCTTT
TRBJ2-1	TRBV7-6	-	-	CASSLAVSVDEQFF	TGTGCCAGCAGCTTAGCAGTTAGCGTAGATGAGCAGTTCTTC
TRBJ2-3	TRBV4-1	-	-	CASSQLAPGDTQYF	TGCGCCAGCAGCCAACTAGCCCCTGGGGATACGCAGTATTTT
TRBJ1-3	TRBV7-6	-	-	CASSLGGVAWFSGNTIYF	TGTGCCAGCAGCTTGGGTGGAGTTGCGTGGTTCTCTGGAAACACCATATATTTT
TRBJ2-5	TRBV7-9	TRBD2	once	CASSQPMGLMVGETQYF	TGTGCCAGCAGCCAACCCATGGGACTAATGGTAGGGGAGACCCAGTACTTC
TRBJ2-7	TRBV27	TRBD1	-	CASSSRTGVDEQYF	TGTGCCAGCAGTTCCAGGACAGGGGTGGACGAGCAGTACTTC
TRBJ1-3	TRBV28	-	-	CASGTRRVSWNTIYF	TGTGCCAGCGGAACTCGACGGGTTTCGTGGAACACCATATATTTT
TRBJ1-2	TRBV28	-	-	CASSLAGTTNYGYTF	TGTGCCAGCAGTTTGGCCGGGACAACCAACTATGGCTACACCTTC
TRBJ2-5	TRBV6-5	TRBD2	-	CASSYSGIETQYF	TGTGCCAGCAGTTACAGCGGGATAGAGACCCAGTACTTC
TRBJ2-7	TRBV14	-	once	CASSQDHFRGEMPYF	TGTGCCAGCAGCCAAGATCATTTCAGGGGGGAGATGCCCTACTTC
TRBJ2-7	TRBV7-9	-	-	CASSLPILASEQYF	TGTGCCAGCAGCTTACCCATACTAGCATCCGAGCAGTACTTC
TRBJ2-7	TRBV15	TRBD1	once	CATSRGTGGAYEQYF	TGTGCCACCAGCAGAGGGACAGGGGGGGCCTACGAGCAGTACTTC
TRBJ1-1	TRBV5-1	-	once	CASSLTNTGFTEAFF	TGCGCCAGCAGCTTGACCAATACAGGGTTCACTGAAGCTTTCTTT
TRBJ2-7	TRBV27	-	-	CASSLSPYVGASYEQYF	TGTGCCAGCAGTTTATCCCCTTACGTGGGAGCCTCCTACGAGCAGTACTTC
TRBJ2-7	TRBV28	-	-	CASNIMQGNEQYF	TGTGCCAGCAATATAATGCAGGGTAACGAGCAGTACTTC
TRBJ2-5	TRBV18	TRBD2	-	CASSPPSSGGQETQYF	TGTGCCAGCTCACCACCCTCGAGCGGGGGGCAAGAGACCCAGTACTTC
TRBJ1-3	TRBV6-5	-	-	CASSYSQGNTIYF	TGTGCCAGCAGTTACTCCCAGGGAAACACCATATATTTT
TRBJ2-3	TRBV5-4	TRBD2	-	CASSLDLAAGTDTQYF	TGTGCCAGCAGCTTAGATCTAGCGGCGGGGACAGATACGCAGTATTTT
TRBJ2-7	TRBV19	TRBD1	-	CASSPDPDRGNDEQYF	TGTGCCAGTAGTCCCGACCCCGACAGGGGAAATGACGAGCAGTACTTC
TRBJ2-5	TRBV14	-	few	CASSQVAGLRETQYF	TGTGCCAGCAGCCAAGTGGCGGGGTTGAGAGAGACCCAGTACTTC
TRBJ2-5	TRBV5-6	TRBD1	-	CASSFGQGAWETQYF	TGTGCCAGCAGCTTCGGACAGGGGGCTTGGGAGACCCAGTACTTC
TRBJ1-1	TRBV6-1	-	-	CASSEGTLNGAFF	TGTGCCAGCAGTGAAGGGACACTCAATGGGGCTTTCTTT
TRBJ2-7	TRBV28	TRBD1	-	CASSSAVRGTEKSSYEQYF	TGTGCCAGCAGTTCTGCGGTGCGTGGGACAGAGAAGAGCTCCTACGAGCAGTACTTC
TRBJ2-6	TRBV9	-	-	CASSVALGVSGANVLTF	TGTGCCAGCAGCGTAGCTCTCGGGGTTTCTGGGGCCAACGTCCTGACTTTC
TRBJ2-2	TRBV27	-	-	CASAVGQPTGGVGELFF	TGTGCCAGCGCGGTGGGACAGCCCACGGGAGGGGTCGGGGAGCTGTTTTTT
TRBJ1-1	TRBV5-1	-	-	CASSFMGAQAFTEAFF	TGCGCCAGCAGCTTCATGGGGGCCCAGGCGTTCACTGAAGCTTTCTTT
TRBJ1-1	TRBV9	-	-	CASSVGSGNTEAFF	TGTGCCAGCAGCGTAGGATCGGGTAACACTGAAGCTTTCTTT
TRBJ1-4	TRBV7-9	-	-	CASSPGSGGYEKLFF	TGTGCCAGCAGCCCCGGATCGGGGGGTTATGAAAAACTGTTTTTT
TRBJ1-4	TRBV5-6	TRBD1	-	CASSFRWTGGSNEKLFF	TGTGCCAGCAGCTTTCGATGGACAGGGGGCTCTAATGAAAAACTGTTTTTT
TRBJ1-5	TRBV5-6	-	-	CASSSGPGQPQHF	TGTGCCAGCAGCTCGGGTCCGGGGCAGCCCCAGCATTTT
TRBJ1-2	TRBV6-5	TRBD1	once	CASSYFQGADGYTF	TGTGCCAGCAGTTACTTCCAGGGGGCCGATGGCTACACCTTC
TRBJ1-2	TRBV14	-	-	CASSRANYGYTF	TGTGCCAGCAGCCGGGCCAACTATGGCTACACCTTC
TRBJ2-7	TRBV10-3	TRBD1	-	CAISESATGQGYEQYF	TGTGCCATCAGTGAGTCCGCCACGGGACAGGGTTACGAGCAGTACTTC
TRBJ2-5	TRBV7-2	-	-	CASSLDGIARLHQETQYF	TGTGCCAGCAGCTTAGACGGCATTGCGAGGTTACACCAAGAGACCCAGTACTTC
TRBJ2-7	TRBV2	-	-	CASSGAIRQATYEQYF	TGTGCCAGCAGTGGGGCTATACGACAGGCTACCTACGAGCAGTACTTC
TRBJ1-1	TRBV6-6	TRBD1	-	CASNPGQGGTEAFF	TGTGCCAGCAATCCGGGACAGGGAGGAACTGAAGCTTTCTTT
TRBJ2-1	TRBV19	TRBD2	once	CASTTSGVYNEQFF	TGTGCCAGTACCACTAGCGGGGTCTACAATGAGCAGTTCTTC
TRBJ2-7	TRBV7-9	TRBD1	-	CASSSAAGTGSYEQYF	TGTGCCAGCAGCTCCGCAGCCGGGACAGGGTCCTACGAGCAGTACTTC